This T cell receptor (beta chain) is from a study of vaccination and CD4 T cells after COVID-19. The CDR3 totals 15 residues. V lost 9 bases and J 1 base, leaving 15 bases between the germline ends. Germline CDR1 and CDR2: KGHDR and SFDVKD. The Oncomine TCR Beta short-read assay sequenced DNA from cultured CD4+ T cells. MiXCR, run by TCRdb on the PCR reads, gives a single entry per CDR3 protein. Here the sample spans approximately 15,000 distinct CDR3 sequences, about 44% being singletons. On this clonotype itself: Its target is not known. This likely comes from a read error, as the CDR3 has no conserved phenylalanine or tryptophan at its end.

Treatment defined: roughly 10-day PBMC culture with coronavirus spike peptide pools or control peptides (ViraFEST assay). This clonotype originated in a human donor who received a COVID-19 vaccine. The chain couples TRBV24-1 to TRBJ2-1, with a possible D match to TRBD2 (6 bases). Sequences were derived from CD4+ T cells from blood, cultured in vitro, sampled before SARS-CoV-2 vaccination. CDR3 protein: CATGSAGRSYNEQFL. The CDR3 nucleotides read TGTGCCACCGGATCAGCGGGTCGGTCCTACAATGAGCAGTTCCTC.